This T cell receptor (beta chain) was captured in a study of blood T cell repertoires in COVID-19. This clone was seen a single time. Germline CDR1 and CDR2: LGHDT and YNNKEL (reference sequence). V lost 6 bases, J lost 2 bases, and 8 bases stayed unmatched. This CDR3 region has 16 residues. Assay used: immunoSEQ multiplex PCR; TCRdb lists only in-frame clones, some missing. The data contain roughly 60,000 clones, around nine tenths of them seen just once; the ten biggest clones take up around 8%. This receptor was obtained from a man in his 60s with active COVID-19. The chain employs TRBV3-1 (or the pseudogene TRBV3-2) and TRBJ1-2, with TRBD1 identical over 11 bases. Sample: peripheral blood. The CDR3 sequence: CASRLGQGGSNYGYTF. CDR3 in DNA: TGTGCCAGCAGACTGGGACAGGGGGGATCGAACTATGGCTACACCTTC.